This T cell receptor (beta chain) was recovered during a study of PD-1 blockade in classical Hodgkin lymphoma. This table comes from immunoSEQ multiplex PCR, and its TCRdb copy is limited to in-frame clones, with some not included. The sample gives about 2,700 clones, approximately 70% of which show up once; 30% is in the top ten. Regarding time point: cycle 4 day 1 (C4D1), after 6 weeks of nivolumab. In every patient, relapse followed autologous stem cell transplantation, while exposure to brentuximab vedotin differed. Researchers pulled CD8+ T cells out of thawed PBMCs using magnetic negative selection. The germline CDR1 and CDR2 sequences are SGHTA and FQGNSA. The V gene lost 5 bases and the J gene lost 6 bases, with 14 bases spanning the gap. This CDR3 spans 13 amino acids.

The sequencing here drew on CD8+ T cells from blood, taken before the fourth cycle of nivolumab. The receptor comes from a human donor with classical Hodgkin lymphoma. The chain combines TRBV7-2 with TRBJ2-7, with D perhaps being TRBD1 or TRBD2 (5 bases each). Here the CDR3 reads CASSRWDVGEQYF. For the CDR3, the DNA is TGTGCCAGCAGCCGATGGGACGTCGGCGAGCAGTACTTC.